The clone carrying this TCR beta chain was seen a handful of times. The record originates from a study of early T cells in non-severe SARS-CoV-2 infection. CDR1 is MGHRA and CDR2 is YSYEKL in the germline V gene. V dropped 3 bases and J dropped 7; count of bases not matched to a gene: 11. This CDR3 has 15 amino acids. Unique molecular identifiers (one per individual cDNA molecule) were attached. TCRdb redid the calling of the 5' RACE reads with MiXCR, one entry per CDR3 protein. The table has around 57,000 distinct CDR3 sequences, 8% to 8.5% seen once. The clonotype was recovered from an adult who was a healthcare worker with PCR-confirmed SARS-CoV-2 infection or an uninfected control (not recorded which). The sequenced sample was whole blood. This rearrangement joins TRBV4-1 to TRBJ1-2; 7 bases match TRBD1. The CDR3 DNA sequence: TGCGCCAGCAGCCATGGACAGGCGGGATCTACTGGCTACACCTTC. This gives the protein CASSHGQAGSTGYTF.